These 4 T cell receptor beta chains came from one sample sequenced in a study of CD8 T cells in Susac syndrome. RNA amounts of roughly 0.5 to 1 ug underwent reverse transcription with random hexamers. TCRdb re-analysed the immunoSEQ multiplex PCR reads in MiXCR, keeping a single row per CDR3 protein. The sample consists of tens of thousands of distinct CDR3 sequences, roughly 95% of them appearing once. The sequencing input was CD8+ T cells from PBMCs. These receptors originate from a human donor with Susac syndrome.

The J gene is TRBJ1-1, the V gene TRBV14; a possible D gene is TRBD1 (5 bases). The CDR3 sequence is 15 residues long. V gave up 0 bases and J gave up 6 bases, with 14 bases separating them. The germline gives CDR1 SGHDN, CDR2 FVKESK. In nucleotides, the CDR3 is TGTGCCAGCAGCCAAGATCGGAGGGGAAAGGCTGAAGCTTTCTTT. This translates into CASSQDRRGKAEAFF.

This chain links TRBV13 with TRBJ2-1, with no clear D. This CDR3 contains 13 residues. V dropped 5 bases and J dropped 8 bases, with 13 bases sitting between them. Germline V gives CDR1 PRHDT, CDR2 FYEKMQ (reference sequence). CDR3: CASSPGARDEQFF. The CDR3 DNA follows: TGTGCCAGCAGCCCTGGTGCTAGAGATGAGCAGTTCTTC.

The chain joins TRBV27 to TRBJ2-3; 12 bases align to TRBD2. CDR3 length equals 15 residues. V lost 7 bases, J lost 2 bases, and 4 bases stayed unmatched. Per germline, CDR1 MNHEY and CDR2 SMNVEV (reference sequence). CDR3 nucleotides: TGTGCCAGCACCCGACTAGCGGGGGCCACAGATACGCAGTATTTT. It codes for CASTRLAGATDTQYF.

The chain is built from TRBV9 and TRBJ2-3; 10 bases agree with TRBD1. V shed 3 bases, J shed 6 bases, and the junction held 10 bases outside the gene matches. This CDR3 has 16 amino acids. Germline loops: CDR1 SGDLS, CDR2 YYNGEE. In DNA form, the CDR3 reads TGTGCCAGCAGCGGCGCAGGAGACAGGGGGCCCGATACGCAGTATTTT. This gives the protein CASSGAGDRGPDTQYF.